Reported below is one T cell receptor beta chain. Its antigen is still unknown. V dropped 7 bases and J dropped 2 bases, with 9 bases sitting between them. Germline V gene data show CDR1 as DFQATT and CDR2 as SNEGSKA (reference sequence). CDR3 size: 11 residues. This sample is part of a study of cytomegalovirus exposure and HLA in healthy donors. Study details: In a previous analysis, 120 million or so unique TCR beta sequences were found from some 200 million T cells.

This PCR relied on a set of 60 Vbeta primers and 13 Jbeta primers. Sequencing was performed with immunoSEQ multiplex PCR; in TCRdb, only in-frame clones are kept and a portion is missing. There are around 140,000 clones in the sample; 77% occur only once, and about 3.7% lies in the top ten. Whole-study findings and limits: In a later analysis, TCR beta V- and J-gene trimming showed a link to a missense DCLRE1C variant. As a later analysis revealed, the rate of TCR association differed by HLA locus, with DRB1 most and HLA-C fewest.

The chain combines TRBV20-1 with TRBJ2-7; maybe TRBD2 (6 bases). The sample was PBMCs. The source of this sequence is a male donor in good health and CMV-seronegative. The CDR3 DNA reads TGCAGTGGGGGGGAGGCCTACGAGCAGTACTTC. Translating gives CSGGEAYEQYF.